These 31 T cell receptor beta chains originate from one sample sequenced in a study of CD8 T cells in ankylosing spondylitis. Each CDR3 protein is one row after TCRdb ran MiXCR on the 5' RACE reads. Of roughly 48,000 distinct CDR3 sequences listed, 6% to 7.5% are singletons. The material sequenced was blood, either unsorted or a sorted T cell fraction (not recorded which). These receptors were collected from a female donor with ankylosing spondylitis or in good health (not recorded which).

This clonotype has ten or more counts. The chain's CDR3 is CASSLLNILNTEAFF. The CDR3 DNA sequence: TGTGCCAGCAGCTTGTTGAACATCCTGAACACTGAAGCTTTCTTT. The chain couples TRBV5-6 to TRBJ1-1; D remains ambiguous. The germline V and J ends were trimmed by 1 base and 0 bases, with 10 bases remaining between them. The CDR3 runs 15 residues. From germline, CDR1 is SGHDT and CDR2 YYEEEE.

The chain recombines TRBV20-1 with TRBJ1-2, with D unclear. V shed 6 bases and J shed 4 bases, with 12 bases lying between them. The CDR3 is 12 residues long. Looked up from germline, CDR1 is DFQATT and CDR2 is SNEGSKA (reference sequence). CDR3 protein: CSASEDRYGYTF. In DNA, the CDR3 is TGCAGTGCCTCGGAGGACCGCTATGGCTACACCTTC.

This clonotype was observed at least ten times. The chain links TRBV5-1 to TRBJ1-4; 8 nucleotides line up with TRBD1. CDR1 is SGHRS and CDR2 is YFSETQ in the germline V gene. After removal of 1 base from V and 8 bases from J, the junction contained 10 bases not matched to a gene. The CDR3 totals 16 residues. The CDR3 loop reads CASSLFPSGGAEKLFF. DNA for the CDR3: TGCGCCAGCAGCTTGTTCCCTTCAGGGGGCGCCGAAAAACTGTTTTTT.

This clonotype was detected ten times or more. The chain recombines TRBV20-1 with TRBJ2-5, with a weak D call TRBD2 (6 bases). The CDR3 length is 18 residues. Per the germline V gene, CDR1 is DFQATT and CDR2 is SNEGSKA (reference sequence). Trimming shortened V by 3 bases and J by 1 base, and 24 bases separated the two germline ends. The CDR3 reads CSARGSWLRGGPQETQYF. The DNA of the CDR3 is TGCAGTGCTAGGGGGTCGTGGTTGCGGGGAGGACCCCAAGAGACCCAGTACTTC.

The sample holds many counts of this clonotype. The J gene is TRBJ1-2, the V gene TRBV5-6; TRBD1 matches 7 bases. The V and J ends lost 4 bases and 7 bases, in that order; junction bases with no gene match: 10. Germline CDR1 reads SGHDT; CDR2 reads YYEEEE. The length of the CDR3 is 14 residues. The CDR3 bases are TGTGCCAGCAGCACAGGGACAGAAGGTGGTGGCTACACCTTC. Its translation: CASSTGTEGGGYTF.

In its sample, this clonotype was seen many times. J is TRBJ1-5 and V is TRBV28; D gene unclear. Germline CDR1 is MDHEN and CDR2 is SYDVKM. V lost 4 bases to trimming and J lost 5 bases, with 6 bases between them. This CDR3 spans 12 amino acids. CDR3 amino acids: CASSSIDQPQHF. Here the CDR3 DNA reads TGTGCCAGCAGTTCTATAGATCAGCCCCAGCATTTT.

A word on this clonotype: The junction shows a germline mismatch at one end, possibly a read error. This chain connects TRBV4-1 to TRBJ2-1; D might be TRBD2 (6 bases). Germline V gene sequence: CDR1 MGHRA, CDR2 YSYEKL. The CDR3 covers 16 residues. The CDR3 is CASSQDPAGNYSEQFF. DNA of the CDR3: TGCGCCAGCAGCCAAGATCCAGCGGGCAATTACAGTGAGCAGTTCTTC.

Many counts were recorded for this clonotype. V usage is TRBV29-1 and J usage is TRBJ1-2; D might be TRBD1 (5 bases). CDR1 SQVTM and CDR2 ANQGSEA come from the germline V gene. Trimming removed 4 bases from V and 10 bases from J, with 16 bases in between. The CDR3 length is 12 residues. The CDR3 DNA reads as TGCAGCGTTGGGCGGGGGACGACCCACTACACCTTC. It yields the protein CSVGRGTTHYTF.

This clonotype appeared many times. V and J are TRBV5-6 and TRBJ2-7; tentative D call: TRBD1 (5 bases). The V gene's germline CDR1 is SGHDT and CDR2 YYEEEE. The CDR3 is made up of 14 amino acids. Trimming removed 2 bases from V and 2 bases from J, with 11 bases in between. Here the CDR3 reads CASSFRVIPYEQYV. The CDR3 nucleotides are TGTGCCAGCAGCTTCAGGGTAATACCCTACGAGCAGTACGTC.

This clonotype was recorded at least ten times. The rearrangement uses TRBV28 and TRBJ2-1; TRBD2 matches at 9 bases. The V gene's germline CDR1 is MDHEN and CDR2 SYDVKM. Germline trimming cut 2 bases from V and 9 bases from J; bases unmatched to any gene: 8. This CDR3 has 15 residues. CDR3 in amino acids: CASSLDSGGFSEQFF. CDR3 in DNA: TGTGCCAGCAGTTTAGATAGCGGGGGATTTAGTGAGCAGTTCTTC. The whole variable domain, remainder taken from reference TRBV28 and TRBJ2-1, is DVKVTQSSRYLVKRTGEKVFLECVQDMDHENMFWYRQDPGLGLRLIYFSYDVKMKEKGDIPEGYSVSREKKERFSLILESASTNQTSMYLCASSLDSGGFSEQFFGPGTRLTVL.

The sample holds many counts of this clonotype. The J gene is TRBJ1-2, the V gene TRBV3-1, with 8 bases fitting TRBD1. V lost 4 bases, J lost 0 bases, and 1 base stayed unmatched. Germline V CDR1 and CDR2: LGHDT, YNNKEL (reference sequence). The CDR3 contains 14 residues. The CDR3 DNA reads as TGTGCCAGCAGCCGGACAGGGACTAACTATGGCTACACCTTC. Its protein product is CASSRTGTNYGYTF.

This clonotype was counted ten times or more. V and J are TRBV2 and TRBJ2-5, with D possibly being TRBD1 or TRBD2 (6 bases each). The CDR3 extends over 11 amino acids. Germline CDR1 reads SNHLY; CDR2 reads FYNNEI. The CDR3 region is CATTGRETQYF. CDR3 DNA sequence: TGTGCTACTACAGGGAGGGAGACCCAGTACTTC.

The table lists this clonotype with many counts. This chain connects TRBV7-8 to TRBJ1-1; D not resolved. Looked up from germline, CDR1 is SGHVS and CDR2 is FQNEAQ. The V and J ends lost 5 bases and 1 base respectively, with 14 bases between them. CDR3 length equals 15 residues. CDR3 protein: CASSIGVTRNTEAFF. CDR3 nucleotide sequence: TGTGCCAGCAGCATTGGGGTAACACGGAACACTGAAGCTTTCTTT.

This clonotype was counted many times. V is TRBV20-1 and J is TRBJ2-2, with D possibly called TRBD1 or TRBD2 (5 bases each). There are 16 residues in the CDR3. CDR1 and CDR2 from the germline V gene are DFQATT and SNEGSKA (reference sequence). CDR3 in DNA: TGCTTCGTCTTTTGGGGGTTAGATTTGAACACCGGGGAGCTGTTTTTT. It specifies CFVFWGLDLNTGELFF.

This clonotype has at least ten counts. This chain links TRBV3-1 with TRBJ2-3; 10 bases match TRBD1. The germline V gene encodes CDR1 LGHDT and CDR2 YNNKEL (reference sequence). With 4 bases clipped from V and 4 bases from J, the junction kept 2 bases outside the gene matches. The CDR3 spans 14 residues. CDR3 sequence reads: CASSPTGGPDTQYF. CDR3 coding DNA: TGTGCCAGCAGCCCGACAGGGGGCCCAGATACGCAGTATTTT.

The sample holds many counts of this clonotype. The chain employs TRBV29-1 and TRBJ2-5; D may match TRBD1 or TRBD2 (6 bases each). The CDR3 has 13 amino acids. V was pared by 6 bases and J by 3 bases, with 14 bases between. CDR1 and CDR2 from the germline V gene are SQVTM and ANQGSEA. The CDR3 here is CSVSLRGEETQYF. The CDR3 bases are TGCAGCGTCAGCCTGAGGGGGGAAGAGACCCAGTACTTC.

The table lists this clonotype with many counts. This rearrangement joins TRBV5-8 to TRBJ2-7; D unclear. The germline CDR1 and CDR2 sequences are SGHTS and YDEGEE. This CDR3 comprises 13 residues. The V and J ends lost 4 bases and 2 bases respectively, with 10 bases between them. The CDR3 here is CASSLDGPYEQYF. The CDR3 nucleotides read TGTGCCAGCAGCCTTGACGGACCCTACGAGCAGTACTTC. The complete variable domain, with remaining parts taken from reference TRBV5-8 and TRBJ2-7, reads EAGVTQSPTHLIKTRGQQATLRCSPISGHTSVYWYQQALGLGLQFLLWYDEGEERNRGNFPPRFSGRQFPNYSSELNVNALELEDSALYLCASSLDGPYEQYFGPGTRLTVT.

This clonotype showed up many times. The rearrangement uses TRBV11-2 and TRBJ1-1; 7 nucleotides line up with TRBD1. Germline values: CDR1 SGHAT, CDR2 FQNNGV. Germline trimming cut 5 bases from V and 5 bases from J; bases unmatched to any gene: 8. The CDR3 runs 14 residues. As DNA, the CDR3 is TGTGCCAGCAGCCAGGGGGGGGGGCGGACTGAAGCTTTCTTT. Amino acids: CASSQGGGRTEAFF.

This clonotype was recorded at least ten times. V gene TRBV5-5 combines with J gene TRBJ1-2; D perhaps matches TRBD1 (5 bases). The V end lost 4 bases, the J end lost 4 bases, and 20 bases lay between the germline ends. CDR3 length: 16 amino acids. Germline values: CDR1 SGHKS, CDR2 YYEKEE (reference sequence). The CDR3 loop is CASSRFAGQDFYGYTF. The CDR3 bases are TGTGCCAGCAGCCGATTCGCGGGGCAGGACTTCTATGGCTACACCTTC.

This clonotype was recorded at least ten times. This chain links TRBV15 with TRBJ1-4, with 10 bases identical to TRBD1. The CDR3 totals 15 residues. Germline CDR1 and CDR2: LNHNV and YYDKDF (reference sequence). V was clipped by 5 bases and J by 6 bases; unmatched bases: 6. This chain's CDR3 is CATSRPGTGDEKLFF. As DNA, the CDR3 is TGTGCCACCAGCCGCCCGGGGACAGGGGATGAAAAACTGTTTTTT.

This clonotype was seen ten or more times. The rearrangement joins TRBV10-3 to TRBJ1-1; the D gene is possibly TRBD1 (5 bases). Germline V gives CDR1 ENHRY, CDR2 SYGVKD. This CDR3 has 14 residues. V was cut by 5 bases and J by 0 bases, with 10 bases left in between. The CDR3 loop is CAISKGDLNTEAFF. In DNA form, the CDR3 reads TGTGCCATCAGTAAAGGGGATTTGAACACTGAAGCTTTCTTT.

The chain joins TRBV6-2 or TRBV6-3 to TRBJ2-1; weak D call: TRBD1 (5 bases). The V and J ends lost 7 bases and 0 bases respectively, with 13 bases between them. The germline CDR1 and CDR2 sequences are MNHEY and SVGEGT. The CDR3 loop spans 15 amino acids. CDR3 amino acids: CASIGQGSSYNEQFF. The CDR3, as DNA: TGTGCCAGCATCGGGCAGGGTAGCTCCTACAATGAGCAGTTCTTC.

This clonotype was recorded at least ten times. CDR3: CASRKTTSGEYNEQFF. The DNA of the CDR3 is TGTGCCAGCAGGAAAACGACTAGCGGGGAGTACAATGAGCAGTTCTTC. The chain joins TRBV2 to TRBJ2-1, with 11 positions matching TRBD2. CDR3 size: 16 residues. Trimming at V came to 6 bases and at J to 4 bases, leaving 8 bases not matched to a gene. Germline lookup yields CDR1 SNHLY and CDR2 FYNNEI.

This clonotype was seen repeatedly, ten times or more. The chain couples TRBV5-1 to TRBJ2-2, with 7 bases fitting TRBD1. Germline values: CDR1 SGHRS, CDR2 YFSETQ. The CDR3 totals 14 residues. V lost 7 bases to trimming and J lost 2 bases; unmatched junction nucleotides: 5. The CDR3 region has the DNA TGCGCCAGCTCTCGGGACAGAAACACCGGGGAGCTGTTTTTT. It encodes CASSRDRNTGELFF.

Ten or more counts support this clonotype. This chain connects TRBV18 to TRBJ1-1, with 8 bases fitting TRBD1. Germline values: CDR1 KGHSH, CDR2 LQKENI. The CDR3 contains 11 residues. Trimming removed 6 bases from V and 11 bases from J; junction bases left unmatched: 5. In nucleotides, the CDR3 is TGTGCCAGCTCGGACAGGGCGTTGGCTTTCTTT. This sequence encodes CASSDRALAFF. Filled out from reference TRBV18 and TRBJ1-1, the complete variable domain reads NAGVMQNPRHLVRRRGQEARLRCSPMKGHSHVYWYRQLPEEGLKFMVYLQKENIIDESGMPKERFSAEFPKEGPSILRIQQVVRGDSAAYFCASSDRALAFFGQGTRLTVV.

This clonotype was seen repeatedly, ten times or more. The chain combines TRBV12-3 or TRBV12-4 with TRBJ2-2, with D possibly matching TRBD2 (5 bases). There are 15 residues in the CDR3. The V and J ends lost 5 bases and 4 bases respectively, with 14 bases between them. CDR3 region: CASSPRTGITGELFF. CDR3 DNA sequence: TGTGCCAGCAGTCCCAGGACCGGGATCACCGGGGAGCTGTTTTTT.

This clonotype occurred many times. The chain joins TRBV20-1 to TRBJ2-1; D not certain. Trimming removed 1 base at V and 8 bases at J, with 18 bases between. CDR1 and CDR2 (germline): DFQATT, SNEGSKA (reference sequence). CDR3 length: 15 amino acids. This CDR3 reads CSARVYRGILDEQFF. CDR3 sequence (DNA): TGCAGTGCTAGAGTCTATAGAGGAATTTTGGATGAGCAGTTCTTC.

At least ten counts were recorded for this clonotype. CDR3 DNA sequence: TGTGCCAGCTCACCATGGACAGAGGAGACCCAGTACTTC. It yields the protein CASSPWTEETQYF. The chain recombines TRBV18 with TRBJ2-5, with TRBD1 as a possible D gene (6 bases). There are 13 residues in the CDR3. Germline values: CDR1 KGHSH, CDR2 LQKENI. Trimming took off 2 bases at V and 5 bases at J, with 9 bases between the two ends.

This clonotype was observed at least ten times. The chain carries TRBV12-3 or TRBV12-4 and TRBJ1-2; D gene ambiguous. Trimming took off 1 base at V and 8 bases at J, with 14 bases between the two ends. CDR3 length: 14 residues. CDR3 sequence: CASSLVGSPAGYTF. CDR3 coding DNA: TGTGCCAGCAGTTTAGTTGGGTCCCCGGCGGGCTACACCTTC.

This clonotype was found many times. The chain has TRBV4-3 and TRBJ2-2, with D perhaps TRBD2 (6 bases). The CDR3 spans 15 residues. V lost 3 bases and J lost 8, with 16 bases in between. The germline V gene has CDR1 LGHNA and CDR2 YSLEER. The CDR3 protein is CASSQLLGGGGELFF. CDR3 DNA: TGCGCCAGCAGCCAGCTACTTGGGGGAGGTGGGGAGCTGTTTTTT.

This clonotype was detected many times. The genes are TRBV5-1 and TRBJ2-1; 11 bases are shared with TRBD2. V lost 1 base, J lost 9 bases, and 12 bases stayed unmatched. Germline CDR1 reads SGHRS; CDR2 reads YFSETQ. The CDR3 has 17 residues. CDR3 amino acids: CASSLLAGGPSFPEQFF. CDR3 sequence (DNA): TGCGCCAGCAGCTTGTTAGCGGGGGGGCCTTCGTTTCCTGAGCAGTTCTTC.